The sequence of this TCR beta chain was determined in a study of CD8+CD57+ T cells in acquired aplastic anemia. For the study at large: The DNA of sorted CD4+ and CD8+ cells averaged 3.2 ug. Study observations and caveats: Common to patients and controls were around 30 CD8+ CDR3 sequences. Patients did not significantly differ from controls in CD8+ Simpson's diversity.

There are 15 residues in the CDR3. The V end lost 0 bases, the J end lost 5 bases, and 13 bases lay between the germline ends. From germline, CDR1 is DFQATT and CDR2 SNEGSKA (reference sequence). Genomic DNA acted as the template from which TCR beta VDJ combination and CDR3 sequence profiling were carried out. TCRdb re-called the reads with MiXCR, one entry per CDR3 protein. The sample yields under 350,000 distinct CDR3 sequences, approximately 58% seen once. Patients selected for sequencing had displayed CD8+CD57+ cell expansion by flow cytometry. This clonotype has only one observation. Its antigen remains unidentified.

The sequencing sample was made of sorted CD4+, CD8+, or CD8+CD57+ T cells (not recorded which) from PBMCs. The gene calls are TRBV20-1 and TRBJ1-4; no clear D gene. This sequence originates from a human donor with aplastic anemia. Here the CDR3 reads CSARDRKFANEKLFF. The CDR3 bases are TGCAGTGCTAGAGATCGGAAGTTCGCCAATGAAAAACTGTTTTTT.